The rows below give T cell receptor beta chains drawn from one sample of a study of graft-versus-host responses after intestinal transplantation. The method was immunoSEQ multiplex PCR; TCRdb's version includes in-frame clones alone and lacks a portion of them. The repertoire holds about 88,000 clones, with more than 85% as singletons. These receptors have no known antigen. Sequenced material: unstimulated CD4+ T cells sorted from spleen or lymph node cells, taken before transplant. The receptors derive from a human donor who was the organ donor for an intestinal transplant. Both conserved end residues are part of each CDR3. The D gene is left open where the match is weak. Size values are once, few and many counts, or a class for expanded clones, and some rows have none.

j_gene,d_gene,v_gene,abundance,CDR3aa,CDR3nt
TRBJ2-7,TRBD1,TRBV6-1,-,CASKWDRVTYEQYF,TGTGCCAGCAAGTGGGACAGAGTTACCTACGAGCAGTACTTC
TRBJ2-3,-,TRBV4-1,-,CASSQVGGIGTDTQYF,TGCGCCAGCAGCCAAGTTGGAGGGATTGGCACAGATACGCAGTATTTT
TRBJ2-6,TRBD1,TRBV27,-,CASSRRGQGRSGANVLTF,TGTGCCAGCAGTCGTAGGGGACAGGGTAGGTCTGGGGCCAACGTCCTGACTTTC
TRBJ2-5,TRBD2,TRBV15,-,CATRGLALETQYF,TGTGCCACCAGAGGACTAGCTCTAGAGACCCAGTACTTC
TRBJ2-2,TRBD2,TRBV6-4,-,CASSDSSGGGNTGELFF,TGTGCCAGCAGTGACTCTAGCGGGGGGGGGAACACCGGGGAGCTGTTTTTT
TRBJ1-1,-,TRBV5-1,-,CASSLDAAVNTEAFF,TGCGCCAGCAGCTTGGACGCTGCAGTGAACACTGAAGCTTTCTTT
TRBJ2-7,TRBD2,TRBV10-2,-,CASSDVAGGPLEQYF,TGCGCCAGCAGTGATGTGGCGGGGGGGCCATTAGAGCAGTACTTC
TRBJ2-5,TRBD2,TRBV5-1,-,CASSPSTSGGFQETQYF,TGCGCCAGCAGCCCCAGCACTAGCGGGGGTTTTCAAGAGACCCAGTACTTC
TRBJ1-3,-,TRBV5-1,-,CASSNRSSGNTIYF,TGCGCCAGCAGCAACAGAAGCTCTGGAAACACCATATATTTT
TRBJ1-1,-,TRBV28,-,CASSLSRTPYEAFF,TGTGCCAGCAGTTTATCCCGGACACCCTATGAAGCTTTCTTT
TRBJ1-2,-,TRBV27,-,CASSLMGGYGYTF,TGTGCCAGCAGTTTAATGGGGGGGTATGGCTACACCTTC
TRBJ1-2,-,TRBV7-6,-,CASSLGPGYIYGYTF,TGTGCCAGCAGCTTAGGCCCGGGGTATATCTATGGCTACACCTTC
TRBJ1-2,-,TRBV9,-,CASSVDSGYGYTF,TGTGCCAGCAGCGTAGATTCAGGGTATGGCTACACCTTC
TRBJ1-2,-,TRBV6-4,-,CASSDMIWGRKTYGYTF,TGTGCCAGCAGTGATATGATCTGGGGCCGAAAGACCTATGGCTACACCTTC
TRBJ2-5,TRBD1,TRBV11-3,-,CASSLTGQIQETQYF,TGTGCCAGCAGCTTGACGGGACAGATTCAAGAGACCCAGTACTTC
TRBJ1-5,TRBD1,TRBV19,-,CASSSQDRADQPQHF,TGTGCCAGTAGCAGCCAAGACAGGGCTGATCAGCCCCAGCATTTT
TRBJ1-1,-,TRBV7-8,-,CASSLVSMNTEAFF,TGTGCCAGCAGCTTAGTGTCCATGAACACTGAAGCTTTCTTT
TRBJ2-7,-,TRBV2,-,CASRQGTLYEQYF,TGTGCCAGCAGACAGGGGACTCTCTACGAGCAGTACTTC
TRBJ1-6,-,TRBV18,-,CASSLDSNSPLHF,TGTGCCAGCTCACTAGACTCTAATTCACCCCTCCACTTT
TRBJ2-5,TRBD1,TRBV6-1,-,CASSELTGGVGETQYF,TGTGCCAGCAGTGAATTGACAGGGGGCGTGGGAGAGACCCAGTACTTC
TRBJ1-1,-,TRBV5-1,once,CASSLGPGRQTEAFF,TGCGCCAGCAGCTTGGGTCCCGGCAGGCAGACTGAAGCTTTCTTT
TRBJ2-5,TRBD2,TRBV25-1,-,CASSDIGGYEETQYF,TGTGCCAGCAGTGACATCGGGGGGTATGAGGAGACCCAGTACTTC
TRBJ2-7,TRBD1,TRBV5-6,-,CASSLATGGREQYF,TGTGCCAGCAGCTTAGCGACAGGGGGCCGGGAGCAGTACTTC
TRBJ2-5,TRBD2,TRBV11-3,-,CASSSISSGYQETQYF,TGTGCCAGCAGCTCCATATCTAGCGGCTACCAAGAGACCCAGTACTTC
TRBJ1-6,-,TRBV30,few,CAWSQGLGQGNSPLHF,TGTGCCTGGAGTCAAGGGTTAGGGCAGGGTAATTCACCCCTCCACTTT
TRBJ2-7,-,TRBV6-6,-,CASSMLDLSYEQYF,TGTGCCAGCAGTATGCTAGATTTATCCTACGAGCAGTACTTC
TRBJ2-3,-,TRBV7-9,-,CASSFLQGSSTDTQYF,TGTGCCAGCAGCTTTCTACAGGGAAGTAGCACAGATACGCAGTATTTT
TRBJ2-7,-,TRBV5-1,-,CASSSRGGTAWEEHKPSYEQYF,TGCGCCAGCAGCTCGAGAGGGGGGACAGCCTGGGAGGAACATAAACCTTCCTACGAGCAGTACTTC
TRBJ2-7,TRBD2,TRBV28,-,CASRRPLADKMRLADSYEQYF,TGTGCCAGCAGGAGACCCTTAGCAGATAAAATGAGACTAGCGGACTCCTACGAGCAGTACTTC
TRBJ1-1,-,TRBV5-1,-,CASSLETPSPEAFF,TGCGCCAGCAGCTTGGAAACCCCAAGCCCTGAAGCTTTCTTT
TRBJ2-7,-,TRBV19,-,CASSITGLYEQYF,TGTGCCAGTAGTATAACGGGACTGTACGAGCAGTACTTC
TRBJ1-3,TRBD1,TRBV30,once,CAWSRTGTGNTIYF,TGTGCCTGGAGTCGGACAGGGACTGGAAACACCATATATTTT
TRBJ1-2,-,TRBV30,-,CAWSAGTNNYGYTF,TGTGCCTGGTCCGCCGGGACAAATAACTATGGCTACACCTTC
TRBJ2-1,TRBD2,TRBV29-1,-,CSVTSVTYNEQFF,TGCAGCGTTACTAGCGTCACCTACAATGAGCAGTTCTTC
TRBJ1-1,-,TRBV2,-,CASSKQGWNTEAFF,TGTGCCAGCAGTAAACAGGGATGGAACACTGAAGCTTTCTTT
TRBJ2-2,TRBD1,TRBV9,once,CASSGRTGVGPKNTGELFF,TGTGCCAGCAGCGGGAGGACAGGGGTGGGCCCTAAGAACACCGGGGAGCTGTTTTTT
TRBJ2-3,TRBD2,TRBV10-3,-,CAISRTSGDTDTQYF,TGTGCCATCAGTCGGACTAGCGGGGACACAGATACGCAGTATTTT
TRBJ1-1,-,TRBV5-1,few,CASSWAGGGKTEAFF,TGCGCCAGCAGCTGGGCCGGGGGGGGGAAAACTGAAGCTTTCTTT
TRBJ2-7,-,TRBV27,-,CASGLVYGEQYF,TGTGCCAGCGGTCTAGTATACGGCGAGCAGTACTTC
TRBJ1-2,-,TRBV6-1,once,CASSEGANPPNYGYTF,TGTGCCAGCAGTGAAGGAGCAAACCCACCTAACTATGGCTACACCTTC
TRBJ2-7,-,TRBV10-3,-,CAISGDRLDSYEQYF,TGTGCCATCAGTGGTGACCGACTCGACTCCTACGAGCAGTACTTC
TRBJ1-2,-,TRBV6-1,-,CASSEWRGSLYGYTF,TGTGCCAGCAGTGAATGGAGGGGTTCTCTCTATGGCTACACCTTC
TRBJ1-2,TRBD1,TRBV4-2,-,CASSRPPGQGLKGYTF,TGTGCCAGCAGCCGACCCCCGGGACAGGGTCTAAAGGGCTACACCTTC
TRBJ2-3,-,TRBV4-1,-,CASKTNPASAADTQYF,TGCGCCAGCAAAACAAACCCGGCTAGCGCCGCAGATACGCAGTATTTT
TRBJ2-7,TRBD1,TRBV10-3,-,CAISEGDRGSYEQYF,TGTGCCATCAGTGAGGGCGACAGGGGCTCCTACGAGCAGTACTTC
TRBJ1-1,TRBD1,TRBV25-1,-,CAGSEFVNRGRGTEAFF,TGTGCCGGCAGTGAATTTGTCAATAGGGGGCGGGGCACTGAAGCTTTCTTT
TRBJ1-6,TRBD1,TRBV30,-,CAWSVRYRGQGNSPLHF,TGTGCCTGGAGTGTACGATACAGGGGGCAAGGGAATTCACCCCTCCACTTT
TRBJ1-1,-,TRBV29-1,-,CSVEGQGRGTEAFF,TGCAGCGTTGAAGGGCAGGGGAGAGGAACTGAAGCTTTCTTT